This T cell receptor (beta chain) is from a study of response to subunit inactivated influenza vaccine listed by TCRdb under 2018. About the study as a whole: To follow how T cells responded to a trivalent subunit inactivated influenza vaccine, the researchers relied on deep quantitative profiling of the T cell receptor repertoire.

On this clonotype: There is no known antigen for this receptor. Per-base qualities were not stored, and no clone one base away is much larger.

V is pruned by 6 bases and J by 5 bases, leaving 7 bases of the junction without a gene match. Per the germline V gene, MNHNS is the CDR1 and SASEGT is the CDR2. The CDR3 has 15 amino acids, counting the end cysteine and phenylalanine. Only the CDR3 DNA stays, 45 bases, in frame from base 1. The library was produced with RT-PCR. Data came from an Illumina HiSeq 2500. Through fastp at Q25 and MiXCR, TCRdb rebuilt clones from the public reads, retaining in-frame beta chains. Every entry covers one CDR3 protein and lists the most common genes and DNA from its rows. The sample includes 500,000 or so distinct CDR3 sequences, with about 15% observed a single time. Of the sample, about 3% is held by the ten largest clones. Study-wide findings and limitations: According to the authors, only a limited number of new T cells may be recruited by each seasonal influenza vaccination.

The TCR was taken from a man aged 50 to 69 who received an inactivated influenza vaccine. Donor details come from another sample of the same person, matched by shared clones. The sample was CD4+ T cells sorted from PBMCs, taken less than 30 months after vaccination. The rearrangement joined TRBV6-1 to TRBJ2-5; 12 middle bases align to TRBD2. The DNA is TGTGCCAGCAGCTCCGGGACTAGCGGGCGCGAGACCCAGTACTTC. Its protein reads: CASSSGTSGRETQYF.